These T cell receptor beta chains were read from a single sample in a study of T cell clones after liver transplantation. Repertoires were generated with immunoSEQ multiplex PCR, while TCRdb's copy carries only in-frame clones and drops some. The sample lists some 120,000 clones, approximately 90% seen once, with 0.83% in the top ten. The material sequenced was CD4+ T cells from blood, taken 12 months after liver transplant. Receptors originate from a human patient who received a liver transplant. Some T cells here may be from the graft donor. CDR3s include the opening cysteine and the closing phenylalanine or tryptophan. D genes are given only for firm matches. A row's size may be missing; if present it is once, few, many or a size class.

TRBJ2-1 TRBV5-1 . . TGCGCCAGTAACATAGATTCGACCGAGGGAGAGCAGTTCTTC CASNIDSTEGEQFF
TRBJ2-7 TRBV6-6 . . TGTGCCAGCAGTCCGGGGCCAAGGTCTGTCTACGAGCAGTACTTC CASSPGPRSVYEQYF
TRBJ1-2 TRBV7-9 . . TGTGCCAGCAGCGCCCAACAGGGCCTCTATGGCTACACCTTC CASSAQQGLYGYTF
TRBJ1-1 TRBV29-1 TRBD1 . TGCAGCGCAAACAGGGGTGTAGGCACTGAAGCTTTCTTT CSANRGVGTEAFF
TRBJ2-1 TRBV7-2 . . TGTGCCAGCAGCCCGAATGATGGAAGGCAGTTCTTC CASSPNDGRQFF
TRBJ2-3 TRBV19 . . TGTGCCTGTAGGAACACAGATACGCAGTATTTT CACRNTDTQYF
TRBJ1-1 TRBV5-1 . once TGCGCCAGCAGCTCCGGGAATACTAACACTGAAGCTTTCTTT CASSSGNTNTEAFF
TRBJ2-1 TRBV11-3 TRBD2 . TGTGCCAGCAGCTTAGGCGGGAGGGGCTACAATGAGCAGTTCTTC CASSLGGRGYNEQFF
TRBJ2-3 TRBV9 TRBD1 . TGTGCCAGCAGCTCCCAGACAGGGGGCATTGTATTCGCAGATACGCAGTATTTT CASSSQTGGIVFADTQYF
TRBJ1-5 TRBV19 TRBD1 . TGTGCCAGTAGCAAAACAGGGGGAGGCAATCAGCCCCAGCATTTT CASSKTGGGNQPQHF
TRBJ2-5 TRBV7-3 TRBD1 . TGTGCCAGCAGCTTGGGGACAGGGGGAAGAGAGACCCAGTACTTC CASSLGTGGRETQYF
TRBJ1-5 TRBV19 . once TGTGCCAGTAGCCTGGCTATAGGGGGCAATCAGCCCCAGCATTTT CASSLAIGGNQPQHF
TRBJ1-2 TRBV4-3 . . TGCGCCAGCAGCCAGGGTTCAGGGGAAGCTAACTATGGCTACACCTTC CASSQGSGEANYGYTF
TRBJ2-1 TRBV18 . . TGTGCCAGCTCACCACGGCAGGAGCAGTTCTTC CASSPRQEQFF
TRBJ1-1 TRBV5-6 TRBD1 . TGTGCCAGCAGCTTGGGGACCAACAGGGGCACTGAAGCTTTCTTT CASSLGTNRGTEAFF
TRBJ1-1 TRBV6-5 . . TGTGCCAGCAGTTACTCGACTCAGGGATTCGAAGCTTTCTTT CASSYSTQGFEAFF
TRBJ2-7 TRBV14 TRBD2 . TGTGCCAGCAGCCATAGCGGGTTCTCCTACGAGCAGTACTTC CASSHSGFSYEQYF
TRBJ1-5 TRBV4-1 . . TGCGCCAGCAGCCAAGTAGGAGGGGGTGGCAATCAGCCCCAGCATTTT CASSQVGGGGNQPQHF
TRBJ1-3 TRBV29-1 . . TGCAGCGTTGGAGGAGGGAACACCATATATTTT CSVGGGNTIYF
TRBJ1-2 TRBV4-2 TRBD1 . TGTGCCAGCAGCCAAGATCAGGGGGCGGACTATGGCTACACCTTC CASSQDQGADYGYTF
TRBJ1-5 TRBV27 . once TGTGCCAGCAGTCTCTCCGGAGCCGATCAGCCCCAGCATTTT CASSLSGADQPQHF
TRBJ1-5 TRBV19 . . TGTGCCAGTAGTATAGCGAGACAGGCTTATAGCAATCAGCCCCAGCATTTT CASSIARQAYSNQPQHF
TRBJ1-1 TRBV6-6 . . TGTGCCAGCAGTTACACTTCGGACAGAGAAGCTTTCTTT CASSYTSDREAFF
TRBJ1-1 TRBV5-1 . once TGCGCCAGCAGCCTCCGGGCCATGAACACTGAAGCTTTCTTT CASSLRAMNTEAFF
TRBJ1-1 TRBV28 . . TGTGCCAGCAGTGCGCCGGGGTCTGAAGCTTTCTTT CASSAPGSEAFF
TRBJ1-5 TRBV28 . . TGTGCCAGCAGTTTATCCGGCGCCAGAAATCAGCCCCAGCATTTT CASSLSGARNQPQHF
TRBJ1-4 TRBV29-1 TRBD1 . TGCAGCGTTCGCGCGACAGGGTCTAATGAAAAACTGTTTTTT CSVRATGSNEKLFF
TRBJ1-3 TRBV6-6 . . TGTGCCAGCAGTTACGGTGACAGAACCGGAAACACCATATATTTT CASSYGDRTGNTIYF
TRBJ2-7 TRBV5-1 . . TGCGCCAGCAGCCTCGACTACGAGCAGTACTTC CASSLDYEQYF
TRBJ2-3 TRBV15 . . TGTGCCACCAGCAGAAAAGGGGGAAGAGAACCAGATACGCAGTATTTT CATSRKGGREPDTQYF
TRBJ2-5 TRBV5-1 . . TGCGCCAGCAGCTACTCCGGGTCCCAAGAGACCCAGTACTTC CASSYSGSQETQYF